The TCR beta chain described here comes from a study of OX40 agonist ivuxolimab in advanced cancers. Notes on the study in general: CD4+ and CD8+ blood T cells expanded clonally by week 6 at 0.1 to 3.0 mg/kg. Expanded clones were, on average, more numerous among CD8+ T cells than CD4+.

TCRdb's copy holds only in-frame clones and misses some; the assay was immunoSEQ multiplex PCR. The repertoire holds tens of thousands of clones, with approximately 90% as singletons. Germline V gene lookup returns CDR1 SGHVS and CDR2 FQNEAQ. The CDR3 spans 15 residues. V was clipped by 4 bases and J by 3 bases; unmatched bases: 5. To note about this clone: Its matching antigen is unknown.

V usage is TRBV7-8 and J usage is TRBJ1-5; 8 bases map to TRBD1. The specimen comprised CD4+ or CD8+ T cells sorted from blood, sampled in a trial of the OX40 agonist ivuxolimab. The source is an adult with an advanced solid tumor such as melanoma, head and neck, liver or kidney cancer. This chain's CDR3 is CASSSRTGINQPQHF. CDR3 nucleotide sequence: TGTGCCAGCAGCTCGCGGACAGGGATCAATCAGCCCCAGCATTTT. The entire variable domain, with the rest obtained from reference TRBV7-8 and TRBJ1-5, is as follows: GAGVSQSPRYKVAKRGQDVALRCDPISGHVSLFWYQQALGQGPEFLTYFQNEAQLDKSGLPSDRFFAERPEGSVSTLKIQRTQQEDSAVYLCASSSRTGINQPQHFGDGTRLSIL.